The 15 T cell receptor beta chains below come from one sample, sequenced in a study of regulatory T cells in long-lasting Graves disease. Both iRepertoire HTBI primers and Arm-PCR of CDR3 regions were used to build the TCR beta libraries. TCRdb passed the multiplex PCR reads through MiXCR, listing each CDR3 protein once. The table has approximately 350,000 distinct CDR3 sequences, roughly 24% seen once. The time point was: persistent/refractory GD, antithyroid drugs over 5 years with positive TRAb. The TCR library used RNA extracted from PBMCs. The starting material was peripheral blood mononuclear cells (PBMCs), obtained when the disease was refractory, from a patient treated with antithyroid drugs. Receptors were obtained from a woman aged 40 to 49 with Graves disease.

This clonotype was seen more than once but under ten times. The genes are TRBV6-1 and TRBJ2-3; 7 nucleotides agree with TRBD1. J gave up 3 bases and V 5 bases, and 5 bases lay outside the gene matches. The CDR3 runs 14 residues. The V gene's germline CDR1 is MNHNS and CDR2 SASEGT. Here the CDR3 DNA reads TGTGCCAGCAGTCAGACAGGGACGACAGATACGCAGTATTTT. It yields the protein CASSQTGTTDTQYF.

Only a few counts were recorded for this clonotype. Given a much more abundant clone one base away, this may be a read error. The V gene is TRBV2, the J gene TRBJ2-7; D is unresolved. Per the germline V gene, CDR1 is SNHLY and CDR2 is FYNNEI. Trimming shortened V by 4 bases and J by 2 bases, and 18 bases separated the two germline ends. CDR3 length: 16 residues. CDR3 coding DNA: TGTGCCAGCAGTGGAGCGCTGCTAGGTAGCCCCTACGAGCAGTACTTC. It codes for CASSGALLGSPYEQYF. Based on the CDR3 plus reference TRBV2 and TRBJ2-7, the full variable domain is EPEVTQTPSHQVTQMGQEVILRCVPISNHLYFYWYRQILGQKVEFLVSFYNNEISEKSEIFDDQFSVERPDGSNFTLKIRSTKLEDSAMYFCASSGALLGSPYEQYFGPGTRLTVT.

This chain uses TRBV29-1 with TRBJ2-5; 8 bases are shared with TRBD2. The CDR3 totals 13 residues. The germline CDR1 and CDR2 sequences are SQVTM and ANQGSEA. Germline trimming cut 6 bases from V and 4 bases from J; bases unmatched to any gene: 7. CDR3 protein: CSVPRAGGETQYF. DNA for the CDR3: TGCAGCGTCCCACGGGCGGGAGGAGAGACCCAGTACTTC.

This clonotype was counted many times. The genes are TRBV7-3 and TRBJ2-5; 8 bases fit TRBD2. This CDR3 has 16 residues. Unmatched junction bases numbered 12, after V lost 5 bases and J lost 4 bases. From germline, CDR1 is SGHTA and CDR2 FQGTGA. The CDR3 sequence is CASSPVGGAIGETQYF. The CDR3 DNA follows: TGTGCCAGCAGCCCTGTCGGGGGGGCCATAGGAGAGACCCAGTACTTC.

This rearrangement joins TRBV20-1 to TRBJ2-1; a weak D match, TRBD1 (5 bases). Germline V lookup: CDR1 DFQATT, CDR2 SNEGSKA (reference sequence). This CDR3 is built from 12 residues. Trimming cost V 3 bases and J 6 bases, with 9 bases left between them. For the CDR3, the DNA is TGCAGTGCTAGTACAGGAATCAATGAGCAGTTCTTC. This codes for CSASTGINEQFF.

The chain carries TRBV15 and TRBJ2-2, with D unclear. This CDR3 is 14 amino acids long. The V gene lost 0 bases and the J gene lost 1 base, with 3 bases spanning the gap. Germline V gene lookup returns CDR1 LNHNV and CDR2 YYDKDF (reference sequence). The CDR3 loop is CATSREGNTGELFF. CDR3 sequence (DNA): TGTGCCACCAGCAGAGAGGGGAACACCGGGGAGCTGTTTTTT.

This clonotype has at least ten counts. The chain recombines TRBV6-5 with TRBJ1-5, with TRBD1 matching 7 bases. CDR1 is MNHEY and CDR2 is SVGAGI in the germline V gene. This CDR3 spans 19 amino acids. V lost 2 bases, J lost 1 base, and 14 bases stayed unmatched. CDR3 loop: CASSYRGLQQGNSNQPQHF. The CDR3 nucleotides read TGTGCCAGCAGTTACCGAGGACTGCAACAGGGGAACAGCAATCAGCCCCAGCATTTT.

This clonotype was observed many times. This sequence joins TRBV6-1 and TRBJ1-2, with D possibly TRBD1 on 6 matching bases. Germline V gene lookup returns CDR1 MNHNS and CDR2 SASEGT. The CDR3 has 14 residues. V dropped 4 bases and J dropped 8 bases, with 17 bases sitting between them. The DNA for the CDR3 is TGTGCCAGCAGTGCCCTTGGGGGGGCGCGGGGCTACACCTTC. Amino acid sequence: CASSALGGARGYTF.

The sample holds many counts of this clonotype. This sequence joins TRBV28 and TRBJ2-6, with 13 nucleotides matching TRBD2. The CDR3 covers 18 residues. Germline CDR1 and CDR2: MDHEN and SYDVKM. Trimming removed 3 bases from V and 0 bases from J; junction bases left unmatched: 2. The CDR3, as DNA: TGTGCCAGCAGTTTGACTAGCGGGGGGAGCTCTGGGGCCAACGTCCTGACTTTC. Its translation: CASSLTSGGSSGANVLTF.

This clonotype showed up many times. The genes are TRBV2 and TRBJ1-2, with D maybe TRBD1 (5 bases). This CDR3 spans 14 amino acids. Trimming removed 11 bases at V and 2 bases at J, with 18 bases between. The germline CDR1 and CDR2 sequences are SNHLY and FYNNEI. CDR3 protein: CAPSGRGQNYGYTF. CDR3 nucleotide sequence: TGTGCCCCCAGTGGAAGGGGTCAGAACTATGGCTACACCTTC.

The chain is built from TRBV27 and TRBJ1-5, with D possibly matching TRBD1 (6 bases). The CDR3 covers 15 residues. Trimming cost V 6 bases and J 1 base, with 13 bases left between them. Germline CDR1 and CDR2: MNHEY and SMNVEV (reference sequence). Here the CDR3 DNA reads TGTGCCAGCAGCTTAGAGGGGGGAAGCAATCAGCCCCAGCATTTT. It yields the protein CASSLEGGSNQPQHF.

The chain couples TRBV5-1 to TRBJ2-7, with TRBD2 matching 8 bases. This CDR3 region has 16 residues. The germline CDR1 and CDR2 sequences are SGHRS and YFSETQ. The J segment lost 0 bases and the V segment lost 0 bases, leaving 5 bases of the junction unmatched. CDR3 residues: CASSLDVAGPSYEQYF. CDR3 in DNA: TGCGCCAGCAGCTTGGACGTAGCGGGACCCTCCTACGAGCAGTACTTC.

This clonotype was counted a few times. V gene TRBV7-9 combines with J gene TRBJ1-1; D is ambiguous. Per germline, CDR1 SEHNR and CDR2 FQNEAQ (reference sequence). The CDR3 runs 16 residues. V lost 1 base and J 1 base, leaving 13 bases between the germline ends. CDR3 sequence reads: CASSLVFGATNTEAFF. CDR3 coding DNA: TGTGCCAGCAGCTTAGTATTTGGCGCCACGAACACTGAAGCTTTCTTT. The full variable domain, its missing parts supplied by reference TRBV7-9 and TRBJ1-1, is DTGVSQNPRHKITKRGQNVTFRCDPISEHNRLYWYRQTLGQGPEFLTYFQNEAQLEKSRLLSDRFSAERPKGSFSTLEIQRTEQGDSAMYLCASSLVFGATNTEAFFGQGTRLTVV.

In this sample, this clonotype turned up many times. This chain uses TRBV24-1 with TRBJ1-5, with 9 nucleotides matching TRBD1. V was pared by 12 bases and J by 6 bases, with 17 bases of the junction left unmatched. The germline V gene encodes CDR1 KGHDR and CDR2 SFDVKD. The CDR3 extends over 16 amino acids. CDR3 DNA sequence: TGTGCCTCACATTTAACCTCGGGACAGGGCGGTCAGCCCCAGCATTTT. It translates to CASHLTSGQGGQPQHF.

This clonotype appeared a few times. The J gene is TRBJ2-7, the V gene TRBV5-1; D is perhaps TRBD1 (6 bases). Germline V gene sequence: CDR1 SGHRS, CDR2 YFSETQ. V was trimmed by 4 bases and J by 5 bases, leaving 10 bases between them. CDR3 length equals 12 residues. The chain's CDR3 is CASSQTGHEQYF. The CDR3, as DNA: TGCGCCAGCAGCCAGACAGGCCACGAGCAGTACTTC. The entire variable domain, with the rest obtained from reference TRBV5-1 and TRBJ2-7, is as follows: KAGVTQTPRYLIKTRGQQVTLSCSPISGHRSVSWYQQTPGQGLQFLFEYFSETQRNKGNFPGRFSGRQFSNSRSEMNVSTLELGDSALYLCASSQTGHEQYFGPGTRLTVT.